This T cell receptor (beta chain) derives from a study of Ad26.COV2.S vaccination and SARS-CoV-2 variants. Study context: Intramuscularly, Ad26.COV2.S was given either once or twice, 56 days apart. Study conclusions and caveats: Vaccinees displayed broader spike-specific TCR repertoires than placebo recipients.

The treatment: some 19 received Ad26.COV2.S at low or high dose, single or two shots; about 5 received placebo; per-sample allocation not given. Samples were taken on day 63 after the first vaccine or placebo injection. Whoever gave the sample was an adult aged 18-55 years in Boston. Only in-frame clones appear in the TCRdb table, and some are missing; sequencing was by immunoSEQ multiplex PCR. This sample has around 320,000 clones, with around 85% found just once. Comments on this clone: The antigen remains unidentified.

CDR1 is SGDLS and CDR2 is YYNGEE in the germline V gene. V shed 0 bases, J shed 6 bases, and the junction held 4 bases outside the gene matches. The CDR3 loop spans 16 amino acids. The chain uses TRBV9 and TRBJ2-3, with 13 bases matching TRBD2. The receptor comes from a person between 18 and 60 years old who received the Ad26.COV2.S COVID-19 vaccine or a placebo. The specimen comprised peripheral blood, sampled in a trial of Ad26.COV2.S vaccine versus placebo. CDR3 bases: TGTGCCAGCAGCGTAGGACTAGCGGGGGGTGGTGATACGCAGTATTTT. This sequence encodes CASSVGLAGGGDTQYF.